This entry is about one T cell receptor beta chain. The clone's antigen remains unknown. No base quality values were provided; no much bigger clone lies one nucleotide off. TCRbeta CDR3 regions were amplified from genomic DNA using the immunoSEQ Assay, a bias-controlled multiplex PCR. In the original analysis: The number of nucleated cells in each sample was estimated from the amplification of reference gene primers within the assay. Sequence reads were collapsed and filtered to measure the absolute abundance of every unique TCRbeta CDR3 rearrangement. For each sample, productive Simpson clonality was calculated as the square root of Simpson's diversity index over productive rearrangements. This is the immuneACCESS table as TCRdb keeps it, with only in-frame sequences that have V and J called. A part of the clones is gone; compared with another copy, unresolved V genes explain less than half, and the rest is unexplained. That table gives V, J and clone size, and the DNA gave D and trimming. In this sample the table shows about 71,000 clones, 82% of which occur a single time. The ten largest clones represent 12% to 15% of the sample.

Whole blood was collected in K2EDTA tubes by collaborating institutions according to the institutions' own protocols. For TCRbeta analysis, collaborators shipped samples as frozen whole blood, isolated PBMCs, or DNA extracted from either of those sample types. The sample belongs to a study of blood T cell repertoires in COVID-19 (dated by TCRdb to about 2020). A note on the overall study: The collaborator samples originated in the United States, Italy and Spain and spanned the acute and convalescent phases of COVID-19. HLA class I and class II types, where available, came from metadata supplied by the sample provider rather than from assay-based typing. The repertoires were released in a freely available public database meant as a resource for research on the immune response to SARS-CoV-2. Samples came from the ongoing ImmuneRACE study (first 160 participants) plus 1,254 subjects from 6 global collaborators. Nearly every sample came with metadata listing a de-identified subject ID, COVID-19 status, age in years and sex. The dataset comprised deeply sampled blood TCRbeta repertoires from subjects exposed to, actively infected with, or recovered from COVID-19. The prospective study material was composed of cDNA or gDNA derived from T cells, B-cell-depleted T cells, or PBMCs.

V and J are trimmed by 4 bases and 0 bases, and the gene matches miss 5 bases of the junction. CDR1 and CDR2, looked up from the germline V gene (reference sequence), are LNHDA and SQIVND. The CDR3 contains 16 residues, cysteine and phenylalanine counted. The sequence is cut down to CDR3 DNA, 48 bases in frame from base 1. The study at large found these results: The amount of clinical and demographic metadata varied by source and participant and was provided uncurated.

Sample: peripheral blood. Recombination joined TRBV19 with TRBJ2-2; the junction holds 7 bases that match TRBD1. The sequence was collected from a woman of 80 years or more with acute or convalescent COVID-19. CDR3 sequence: CASSTRTGSNTGELFF. DNA sequence: TGTGCCAGTAGTACACGGACAGGCTCGAACACCGGGGAGCTGTTTTTT.